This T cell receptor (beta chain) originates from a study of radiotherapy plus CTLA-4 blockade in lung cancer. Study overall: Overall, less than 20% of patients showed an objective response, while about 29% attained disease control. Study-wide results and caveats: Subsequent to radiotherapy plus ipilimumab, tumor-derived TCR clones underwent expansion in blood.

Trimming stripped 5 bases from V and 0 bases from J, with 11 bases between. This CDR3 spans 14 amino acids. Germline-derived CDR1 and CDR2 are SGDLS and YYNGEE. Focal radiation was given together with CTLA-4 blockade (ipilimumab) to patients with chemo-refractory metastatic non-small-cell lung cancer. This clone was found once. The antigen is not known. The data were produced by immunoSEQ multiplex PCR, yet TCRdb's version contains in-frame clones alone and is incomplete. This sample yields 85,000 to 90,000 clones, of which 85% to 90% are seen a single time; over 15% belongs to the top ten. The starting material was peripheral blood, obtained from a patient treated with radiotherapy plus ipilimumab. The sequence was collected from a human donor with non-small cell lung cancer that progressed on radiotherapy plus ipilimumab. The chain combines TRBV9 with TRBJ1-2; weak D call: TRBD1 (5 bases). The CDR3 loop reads CASSQDRANYGYTF. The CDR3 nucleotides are TGTGCCAGCAGTCAAGACAGAGCTAACTATGGCTACACCTTC.